This T cell receptor (beta chain) was recorded in a study of T cells in Graves' hyperthyroidism and ophthalmopathy. Overall study context: Before any treatment, at initial diagnosis, peripheral blood was collected. The study's findings and limits: Within blood appeared most thyroid clonotypes that had expanded above 0.001. The model anticipated ophthalmopathy a median about six months pre-onset.

The trim removed 2 bases at V and 2 bases at J, leaving 13 bases unmatched. Germline-derived CDR1 and CDR2 are MNHEY and SVGAGI. This CDR3 is built from 19 residues. Diagnosing involved the use of clinical symptoms, serum thyroxine and TRAb, thyroid ultrasound and orbital computed tomography. TCR beta CDR3 regions were amplified from RNA. In the first-round RT-PCR of the TCR CDR3, the HTBI primer set was used. MiXCR was run by TCRdb on the multiplex PCR reads, yielding one entry per CDR3 protein. The profile shows 300,000 to 450,000 distinct CDR3 sequences, approximately 18% of them singletons. This clonotype was observed at least ten times. Its antigen is undetermined.

This sequence originates from a woman aged 25 to 45 with Graves' hyperthyroidism that later progressed to Graves' ophthalmopathy. V is TRBV6-5 and J is TRBJ1-4; TRBD1 aligns across 8 bases. The sequenced sample was blood. As DNA, the CDR3 is TGTGCCAGCAGTTACGGGAGCCCAGGGGGCGCCTCCACTAATGAAAAACTGTTTTTT. Amino acids: CASSYGSPGGASTNEKLFF.